This T cell receptor beta chain was captured by sequencing in a study of blood T cell repertoires in COVID-19. Study-level information: Nucleic acid was either cDNA or gDNA, and it came from T cells, B-cell-depleted T cells, or PBMCs.

The data were produced by immunoSEQ multiplex PCR, yet TCRdb's version contains in-frame clones alone and is incomplete. The sample holds about 68,000 clones, around 85% seen once. CDR3 length equals 16 residues. CDR1 MRHNA and CDR2 SNTAGT come from the germline V gene. The V and J ends lost 0 bases and 5 bases, in that order; junction bases with no gene match: 5. This clone was seen a handful of times. The V call is TRBV6-4, the J call TRBJ2-2; TRBD1 agrees at 8 bases. The source is a man over 45 with acute or convalescent COVID-19. The source material was peripheral blood. This chain's CDR3 is CASSDSSRGPTGELFF. CDR3 nucleotides: TGTGCCAGCAGTGACTCGAGCAGGGGGCCTACCGGGGAGCTGTTTTTT.